This T cell receptor beta chain emerged from a study of beta chain features in type 1 diabetes. CDR3 length equals 17 residues. Trimming took 5 bases from V and 2 from J; bases not matched to a gene: 8. Germline CDR1 and CDR2: LGHNA and YSLEER. A note on this clone: Its antigen remains unknown.

The entirety of the isolated RNA underwent reverse transcription, so expressed TCRB transcripts were sequenced. Libraries were prepared by immunoSEQ multiplex PCR; TCRdb keeps only in-frame clonotypes and omits some of them. The repertoire holds more than 50,000 clones, around three fifths seen once, with over 2% in the top ten. Study results and caveats: Type 1 diabetes patients had moderately but significantly shorter TCRB CDR3s in all four CD4+ subsets.

CD4+ naive, central memory, regulatory and stem cell-like memory cells were sorted via CD45RO/CCR7/CD25/CD127/CD95/CD27. Once sorted, every population was more than 95% pure. The chain is built from TRBV4-3 and TRBJ2-1; 11 bases map to TRBD2. This TCR came from a young woman in good health. The specimen sequenced was Tregs from blood. The CDR3 region is CASSRWSSGGAYNEQFF. CDR3 DNA: TGCGCCAGCAGCAGGTGGAGTAGCGGGGGGGCCTACAATGAGCAGTTCTTC.